These 10 T cell receptor beta chains were all obtained from the same sample, sequenced in a study of T-cell reconstitution after alpha-beta-depleted transplantation in children. Preparation of the TCRbeta library used unique molecular identifiers. TCRdb ran MiXCR on the PCR reads and lists one entry per CDR3 protein. The sample records approximately 110,000 distinct CDR3 sequences, roughly 24% being singletons. Sequences were derived from PBMCs, mostly from graft donor cells, sampled 180 days after TCRalphabeta/CD19-depleted stem cell transplant. These receptors were obtained from a male patient aged 2-15 years who had a stem cell transplant for chronic granulomatous disease, so the T cells may come from the graft donor.

This clonotype came up many times. The genes are TRBV4-2 and TRBJ2-7, with 9 bases aligning to TRBD2. The CDR3 contains 16 residues. The germline gives CDR1 LGHNA, CDR2 YNFKEQ. Losses at the gene ends were 1 base for V and 2 bases for J; bases not matched to a gene: 6. In nucleotides, the CDR3 is TGTGCCAGCAGCCAAGGCAGGACTAGCGTTACCTACGAGCAGTACTTC. It specifies CASSQGRTSVTYEQYF.

This clonotype was counted only a few times. The gene calls are TRBV29-1 and TRBJ2-5; 16 bases are a match to TRBD2. CDR1 and CDR2 from the germline V gene are SQVTM and ANQGSEA. The CDR3 extends over 17 amino acids. The ends lost 3 bases at V and 2 bases at J; junction bases unmatched: 6. The chain's CDR3 is CSVEGLAGGPWQETQYF. The DNA for the CDR3 is TGCAGCGTTGAGGGACTAGCGGGAGGGCCCTGGCAAGAGACCCAGTACTTC.

This clonotype has at least ten counts. This sequence joins TRBV11-2 and TRBJ2-3; no firm D call. The V gene lost 5 bases and the J gene lost 6 bases, with 9 bases spanning the gap. The CDR3 sequence is 12 residues long. Germline CDR1 SGHAT, CDR2 FQNNGV. The chain's CDR3 is CASSISADTQYF. CDR3 in DNA: TGTGCCAGCAGCATTAGTGCGGATACGCAGTATTTT. Together with reference TRBV11-2 and TRBJ2-3, the CDR3 gives the full variable domain: EAGVAQSPRYKIIEKRQSVAFWCNPISGHATLYWYQQILGQGPKLLIQFQNNGVVDDSQLPKDRFSAERLKGVDSTLKIQPAKLEDSAVYLCASSISADTQYFGPGTRLTVL.

This clonotype was observed a few times. This rearrangement joins TRBV14 to TRBJ1-2, with no clear D. With 4 bases removed from V and 2 bases from J, the gap between germline ends came to 14 bases. CDR1 and CDR2 from the germline V gene are SGHDN and FVKESK. The CDR3 consists of 15 residues. CDR3 coding DNA: TGTGCCAGCAGCCCTACGCCGGGGTGGAACTATGGCTACACCTTC. Translated, it gives CASSPTPGWNYGYTF.

This chain links TRBV20-1 with TRBJ1-3; 7 bases map to TRBD1. The CDR3 has 16 amino acids. Losses at the gene ends were 0 bases for V and 0 bases for J; bases not matched to a gene: 5. Germline V gene sequence: CDR1 DFQATT, CDR2 SNEGSKA (reference sequence). The CDR3 nucleotides are TGCAGTGCTAGAGATGGACAGGTGGACTCTGGAAACACCATATATTTT. Its protein product is CSARDGQVDSGNTIYF.

The chain links TRBV15 to TRBJ2-5; the D gene is possibly TRBD2 (6 bases). This CDR3 contains 14 residues. The V gene's germline CDR1 is LNHNV and CDR2 YYDKDF (reference sequence). The V end was cut by 0 bases, the J end by 5 bases, with 10 bases between. As DNA, the CDR3 is TGTGCCACCAGCAGAGAGCCTAGCGCGGAGACCCAGTACTTC. Encoded protein: CATSREPSAETQYF.

The chain combines TRBV20-1 with TRBJ2-1; 7 bases match TRBD1. CDR1 DFQATT and CDR2 SNEGSKA come from the germline V gene (reference sequence). V trimming: 6 bases; J trimming: 6 bases; junction bases outside the gene matches: 8. The CDR3 has 13 amino acids. The CDR3 loop reads CSATRQGANEQFF. In DNA, the CDR3 is TGCAGTGCGACCCGACAGGGTGCCAATGAGCAGTTCTTC.

Only one count was recorded for this clonotype. J is TRBJ2-1 and V is TRBV9, with 11 bases fitting TRBD2. The germline CDR1 and CDR2 sequences are SGDLS and YYNGEE. The CDR3 has 18 residues. The trim removed 0 bases at V and 4 bases at J, leaving 9 bases unmatched. CDR3 sequence (DNA): TGTGCCAGCAGCGTAGAGGCCCCCACTAGCGGGAGATACAATGAGCAGTTCTTC. Protein product: CASSVEAPTSGRYNEQFF.

This clonotype was counted at least ten times. The chain recombines TRBV28 with TRBJ1-2, with no clear D. There are 15 residues in the CDR3. Trimming removed 2 bases from V and 5 bases from J, with 15 bases in between. Germline lookup yields CDR1 MDHEN and CDR2 SYDVKM. CDR3 amino acids: CASSLGTEGVYGYTF. In DNA form, the CDR3 reads TGTGCCAGCAGTTTAGGTACAGAGGGTGTATATGGCTACACCTTC.

This clonotype was recorded many times. V usage is TRBV20-1 and J usage is TRBJ2-3, with 7 bases matching TRBD1. Germline V gives CDR1 DFQATT, CDR2 SNEGSKA (reference sequence). Germline trimming cut 5 bases from V and 0 bases from J; bases unmatched to any gene: 2. The CDR3 contains 13 residues. CDR3 region: CSARQGSTDTQYF. The CDR3 DNA follows: TGCAGTGCTCGACAGGGAAGCACAGATACGCAGTATTTT.